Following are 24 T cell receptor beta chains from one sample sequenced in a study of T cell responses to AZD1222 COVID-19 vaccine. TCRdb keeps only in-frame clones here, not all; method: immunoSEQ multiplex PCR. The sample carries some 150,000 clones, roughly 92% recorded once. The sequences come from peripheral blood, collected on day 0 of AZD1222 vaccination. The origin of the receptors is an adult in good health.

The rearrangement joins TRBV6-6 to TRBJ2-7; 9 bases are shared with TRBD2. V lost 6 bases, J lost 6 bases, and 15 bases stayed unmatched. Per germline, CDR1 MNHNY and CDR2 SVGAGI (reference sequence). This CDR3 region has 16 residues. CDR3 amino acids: CASRTSGSSAGGEQYF. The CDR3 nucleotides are TGTGCCAGCAGGACTAGCGGATCCTCGGCGGGGGGCGAGCAGTACTTC.

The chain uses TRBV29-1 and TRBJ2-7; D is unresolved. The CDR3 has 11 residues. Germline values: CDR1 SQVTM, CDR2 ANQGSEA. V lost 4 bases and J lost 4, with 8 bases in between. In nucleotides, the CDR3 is TGCAGCGTTGTGGCCCTATACGAGCAGTACTTC. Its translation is CSVVALYEQYF.

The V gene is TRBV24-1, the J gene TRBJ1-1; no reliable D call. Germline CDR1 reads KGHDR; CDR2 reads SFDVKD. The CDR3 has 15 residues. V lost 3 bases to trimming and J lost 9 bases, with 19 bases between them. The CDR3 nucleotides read TGTGCCACCAGTGATACCTCTGGCGGGCAGCAGCAAGCTTTCTTT. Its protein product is CATSDTSGGQQQAFF.

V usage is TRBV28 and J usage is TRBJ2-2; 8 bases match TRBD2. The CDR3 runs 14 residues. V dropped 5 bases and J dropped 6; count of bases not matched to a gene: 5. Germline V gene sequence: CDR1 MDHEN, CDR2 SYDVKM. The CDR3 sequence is CASSPSGGAGELFF. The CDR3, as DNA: TGTGCCAGCAGTCCCTCCGGGGGGGCCGGGGAGCTGTTTTTT.

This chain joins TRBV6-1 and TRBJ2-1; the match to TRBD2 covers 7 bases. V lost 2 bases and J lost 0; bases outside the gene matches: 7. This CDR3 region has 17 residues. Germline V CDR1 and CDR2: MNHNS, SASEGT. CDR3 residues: CASSEMAGGSSYNEQFF. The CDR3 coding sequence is TGTGCCAGCAGTGAAATGGCTGGCGGGAGCTCCTACAATGAGCAGTTCTTC.

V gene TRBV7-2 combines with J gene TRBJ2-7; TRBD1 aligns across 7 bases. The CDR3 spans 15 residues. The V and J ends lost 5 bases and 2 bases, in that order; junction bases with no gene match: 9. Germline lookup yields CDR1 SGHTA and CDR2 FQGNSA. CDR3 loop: CASSPTRDSAYEQYF. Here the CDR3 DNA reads TGTGCCAGCAGCCCTACCAGGGACAGTGCCTACGAGCAGTACTTC. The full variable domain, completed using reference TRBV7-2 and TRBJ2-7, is GAGVSQSPSNKVTEKGKDVELRCDPISGHTALYWYRQSLGQGLEFLIYFQGNSAPDKSGLPSDRFSAERTGGSVSTLTIQRTQQEDSAVYLCASSPTRDSAYEQYFGPGTRLTVT.

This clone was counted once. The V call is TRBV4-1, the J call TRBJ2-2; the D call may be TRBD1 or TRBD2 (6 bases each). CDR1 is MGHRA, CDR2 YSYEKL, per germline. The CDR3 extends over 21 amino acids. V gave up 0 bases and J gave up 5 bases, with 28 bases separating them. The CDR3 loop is CASSQDPFFGGGTARTGELFF. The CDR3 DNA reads TGCGCCAGCAGCCAAGATCCCTTTTTCGGGGGCGGGACCGCCCGGACCGGGGAGCTGTTTTTT.

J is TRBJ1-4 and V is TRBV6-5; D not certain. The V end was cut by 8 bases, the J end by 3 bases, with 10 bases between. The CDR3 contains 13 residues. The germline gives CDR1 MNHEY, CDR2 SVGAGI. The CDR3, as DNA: TGTGCCAGCTCGCGGAACTCTAATGAAAAACTGTTTTTT. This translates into CASSRNSNEKLFF.

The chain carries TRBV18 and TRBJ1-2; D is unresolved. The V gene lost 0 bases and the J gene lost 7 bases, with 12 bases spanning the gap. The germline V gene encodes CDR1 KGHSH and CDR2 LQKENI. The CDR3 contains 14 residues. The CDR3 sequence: CASSPPWEVGGYTF. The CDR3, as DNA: TGTGCCAGCTCACCACCCTGGGAGGTTGGTGGCTACACCTTC.

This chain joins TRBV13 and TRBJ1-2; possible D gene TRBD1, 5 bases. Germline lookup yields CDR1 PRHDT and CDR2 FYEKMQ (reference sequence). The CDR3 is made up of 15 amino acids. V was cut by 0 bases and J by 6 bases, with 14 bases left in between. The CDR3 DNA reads TGTGCCAGCAGCTTAGGCCTACGGGGGATGAATGGCTACACCTTC. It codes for CASSLGLRGMNGYTF.

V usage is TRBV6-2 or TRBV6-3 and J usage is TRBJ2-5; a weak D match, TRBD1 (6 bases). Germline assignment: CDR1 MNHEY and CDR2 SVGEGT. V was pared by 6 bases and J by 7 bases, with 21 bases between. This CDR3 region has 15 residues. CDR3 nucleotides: TGTGCCAGCAGCCCTGGGACACTTCCCGGTTGGACCCAGTACTTC. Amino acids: CASSPGTLPGWTQYF.

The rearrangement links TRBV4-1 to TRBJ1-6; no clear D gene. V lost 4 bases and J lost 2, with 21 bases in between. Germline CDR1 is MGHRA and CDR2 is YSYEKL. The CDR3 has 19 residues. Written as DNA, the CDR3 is TGCGCCAGCAGCCCGCAATACCCTCTGGCAGATCCCTATAATTCACCCCTCCACTTT. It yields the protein CASSPQYPLADPYNSPLHF.

The CDR3, as DNA: TGTGCCAGCAGCTCATCAGACGGAAGAAACACTGAAGCTTTCTTT. Its protein product is CASSSSDGRNTEAFF. The gene calls are TRBV6-5 and TRBJ1-1; no clear D. There are 15 residues in the CDR3. Germline CDR1 reads MNHEY; CDR2 reads SVGAGI. The V end was cut by 6 bases, the J end by 2 bases, with 16 bases between.

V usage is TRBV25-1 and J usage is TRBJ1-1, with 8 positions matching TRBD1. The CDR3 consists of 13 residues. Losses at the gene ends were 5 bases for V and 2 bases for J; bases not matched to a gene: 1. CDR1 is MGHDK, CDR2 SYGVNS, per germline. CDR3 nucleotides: TGTGCCAGCAGTCCAGGGGGCAACACTGAAGCTTTCTTT. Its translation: CASSPGGNTEAFF.

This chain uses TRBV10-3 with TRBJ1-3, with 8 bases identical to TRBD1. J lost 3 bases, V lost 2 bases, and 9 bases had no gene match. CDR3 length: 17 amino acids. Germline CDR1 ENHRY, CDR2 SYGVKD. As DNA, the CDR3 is TGTGCCATCAGTGAGAGAGAGGACAGGGCGGTTGGAAACACCATATATTTT. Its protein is CAISEREDRAVGNTIYF.

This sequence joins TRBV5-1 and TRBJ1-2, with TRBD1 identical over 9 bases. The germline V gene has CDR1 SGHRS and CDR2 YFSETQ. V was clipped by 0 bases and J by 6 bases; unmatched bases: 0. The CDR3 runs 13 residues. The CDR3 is CASSLGQGDGYTF. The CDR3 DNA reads TGCGCCAGCAGCTTGGGACAGGGGGATGGCTACACCTTC. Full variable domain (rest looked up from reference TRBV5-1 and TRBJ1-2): KAGVTQTPRYLIKTRGQQVTLSCSPISGHRSVSWYQQTPGQGLQFLFEYFSETQRNKGNFPGRFSGRQFSNSRSEMNVSTLELGDSALYLCASSLGQGDGYTFGSGTRLTVV.

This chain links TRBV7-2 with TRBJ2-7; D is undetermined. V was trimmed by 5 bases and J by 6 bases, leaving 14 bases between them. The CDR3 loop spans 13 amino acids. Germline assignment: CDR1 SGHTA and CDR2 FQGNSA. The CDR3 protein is CASSELVSSEQYF. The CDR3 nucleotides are TGTGCCAGCAGCGAGCTGGTATCGTCCGAGCAGTACTTC.

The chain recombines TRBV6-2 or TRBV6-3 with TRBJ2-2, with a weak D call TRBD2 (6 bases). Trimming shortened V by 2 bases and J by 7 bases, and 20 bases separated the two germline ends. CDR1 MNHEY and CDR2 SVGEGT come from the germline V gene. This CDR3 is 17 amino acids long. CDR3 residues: CASSYALLDREIGELFF. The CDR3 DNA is TGTGCCAGCAGTTACGCCCTACTAGACCGGGAGATCGGGGAGCTGTTTTTT.

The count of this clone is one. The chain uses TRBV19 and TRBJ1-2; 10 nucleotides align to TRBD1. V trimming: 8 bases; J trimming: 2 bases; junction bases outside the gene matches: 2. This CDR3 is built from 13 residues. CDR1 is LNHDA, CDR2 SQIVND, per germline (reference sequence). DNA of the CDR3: TGTGCCAGTGGGGACAGGGGAAACTATGGCTACACCTTC. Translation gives CASGDRGNYGYTF. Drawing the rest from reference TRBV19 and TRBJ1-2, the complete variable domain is DGGITQSPKYLFRKEGQNVTLSCEQNLNHDAMYWYRQDPGQGLRLIYYSQIVNDFQKGDIAEGYSVSREKKESFPLTVTSAQKNPTAFYLCASGDRGNYGYTFGSGTRLTVV.

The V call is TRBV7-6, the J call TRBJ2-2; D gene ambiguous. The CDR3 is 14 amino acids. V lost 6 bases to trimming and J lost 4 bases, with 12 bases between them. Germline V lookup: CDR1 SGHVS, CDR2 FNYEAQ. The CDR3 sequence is CASRPTQLTGELFF. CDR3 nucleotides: TGTGCCAGCAGACCAACCCAGCTCACCGGGGAGCTGTTTTTT.

In nucleotides, the CDR3 is TGCGCCAGCAGCCAAACCCCGGGACAGGGGAATTCACCCCTCCACTTT. It is translated as CASSQTPGQGNSPLHF. The V and J genes are TRBV4-1 and TRBJ1-6, with 10 nucleotides matching TRBD1. With 2 bases clipped from V and 7 bases from J, the junction kept 5 bases outside the gene matches. The CDR3 has 16 amino acids. Germline assignment: CDR1 MGHRA and CDR2 YSYEKL.

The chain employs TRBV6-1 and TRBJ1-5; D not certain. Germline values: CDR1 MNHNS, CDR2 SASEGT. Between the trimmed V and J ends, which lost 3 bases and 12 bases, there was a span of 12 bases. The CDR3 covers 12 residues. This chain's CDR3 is CASSDLRRVQHF. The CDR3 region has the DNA TGTGCCAGCAGTGACCTCCGGAGGGTCCAGCATTTT.

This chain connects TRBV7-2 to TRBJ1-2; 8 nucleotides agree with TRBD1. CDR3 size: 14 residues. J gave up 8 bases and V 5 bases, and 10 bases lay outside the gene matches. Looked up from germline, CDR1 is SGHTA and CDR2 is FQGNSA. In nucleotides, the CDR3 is TGTGCCAGCAGCGTCCGACAGGGGTCGAGCGGCTACACCTTC. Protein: CASSVRQGSSGYTF.

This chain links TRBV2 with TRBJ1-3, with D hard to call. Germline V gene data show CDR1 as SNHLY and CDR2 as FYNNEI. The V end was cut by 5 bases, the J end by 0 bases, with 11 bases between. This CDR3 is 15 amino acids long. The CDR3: CASSPAPSSGNTIYF. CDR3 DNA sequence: TGTGCCAGCAGTCCGGCACCGAGCTCTGGAAACACCATATATTTT.